The clone carrying this T cell receptor (beta chain) was detected a few times. These data originate in a study of T cells in localized non-small cell lung cancer. Method: immunoSEQ multiplex PCR; TCRdb's copy keeps in-frame clones and lacks some. The sample holds roughly 2,700 clones; roughly 32% are singletons and the top ten take 13% to 15%. The receptor was isolated from a man between 40 and 75 years old with stage II lung adenocarcinoma. The specimen was lung tumor tissue, collected before any cancer treatment.

DNA of the CDR3: TGTGCCAGCGCCCCGAGGGGGCAGGGGGCCAGGGAGCAGTACTTC. Encoded protein: CASAPRGQGAREQYF. The chain is built from TRBV6-8 and TRBJ2-7, with 8 positions matching TRBD1. V gave up 8 bases and J gave up 7 bases; unmatched junction bases: 16. Germline values: CDR1 MNHGY, CDR2 SAAAGT. The CDR3 runs to 15 residues.